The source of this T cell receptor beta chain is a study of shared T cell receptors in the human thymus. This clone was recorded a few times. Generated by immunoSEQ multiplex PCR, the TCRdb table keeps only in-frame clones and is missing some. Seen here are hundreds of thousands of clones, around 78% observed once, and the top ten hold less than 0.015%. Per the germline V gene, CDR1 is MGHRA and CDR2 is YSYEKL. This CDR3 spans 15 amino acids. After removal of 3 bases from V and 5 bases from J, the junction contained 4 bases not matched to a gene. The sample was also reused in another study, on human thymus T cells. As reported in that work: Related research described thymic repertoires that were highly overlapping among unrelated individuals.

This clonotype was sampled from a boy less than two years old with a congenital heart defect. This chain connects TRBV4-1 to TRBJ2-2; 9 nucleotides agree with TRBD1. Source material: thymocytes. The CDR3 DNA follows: TGCGCCAGCAGCCACCCGGGACAGGGAACCGGGGAGCTGTTTTTT. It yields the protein CASSHPGQGTGELFF.